This T cell receptor (beta chain) was captured in a study of blood T cell repertoires in COVID-19. Background on the study: The United States, Italy and Spain supplied acute and convalescent COVID-19 samples. PBMCs, B-cell-depleted T cells, or T cells were the source of the cDNA or gDNA that made up the material.

The CDR3 runs to 16 residues. The V end lost 9 bases, the J end lost 7 bases, and 27 bases lay between the germline ends. Germline V CDR1 and CDR2: MDHEN, SYDVKM. Authors' processing steps: It was from reference gene primer amplification that nucleated cell counts were estimated. TCRdb's table, derived via immunoSEQ multiplex PCR, lists solely in-frame clones and lacks some. V and J calls and clone size follow that table, whereas D and trimming were derived from the DNA. The profile covers fewer than 300,000 clones, with approximately 91% appearing a single time and 2.3% taken by the ten largest. Cohorts were assigned according to the clinical history that participants reported.

This sequence was found in a woman aged 40 to 49 with acute COVID-19. J is TRBJ1-2 and V is TRBV28; TRBD1 is a possible D gene (6 bases). The sequenced material came from PBMCs or T cells enriched from blood (not recorded which). The DNA of the CDR3 is TGTGCCAGTGGTGCCCACCGGGACAAGCTAGGGGGTGGCTACACCTTC. Its translation is CASGAHRDKLGGGYTF.